Listed below are T cell receptor beta chains from one sample, sequenced in a study of a mutant IDH1 vaccine in newly diagnosed glioma. These TCRs' antigens remain unknown. Method: immunoSEQ multiplex PCR; TCRdb's copy keeps in-frame clones and lacks some. In the table there are about 110,000 clones, about nine tenths of which are singletons. The sample in question was PBMCs, obtained from a glioma patient whose treatment included an IDH1 peptide vaccine. All receptors come from a woman in her forties or fifties with glioma. The CDR3 runs from the conserved cysteine through the conserved F or W. A D gene is named only where the DNA matches it firmly. The size entry is marked missing in some rows and otherwise reads once, few, many or a size class.

length	size	D	V	J	CDR3
13	once	-	TRBV6-5	TRBJ1-5	CASSGEGNQPQHF
15	-	TRBD2	TRBV7-9	TRBJ2-3	CASSVQRETADTQYF
13	-	TRBD1	TRBV19	TRBJ1-2	CASTWTGYYGYTF
16	-	TRBD2	TRBV28	TRBJ2-7	CASSPAGGFGSYEQYF
19	-	TRBD2	TRBV27	TRBJ2-3	CASSFWTSGRFRGTDTQYF
12	-	TRBD1	TRBV4-2	TRBJ1-2	CASTQGAGGYTF
14	-	TRBD2	TRBV18	TRBJ2-5	CASSPGLAEETQYF
14	-	-	TRBV30	TRBJ2-5	CAWSVRYFQETQYF
14	-	TRBD1	TRBV13	TRBJ2-7	CASSSPGQGYEQYF
11	once	-	TRBV11-2	TRBJ2-3	CASNFRDTQYF
13	-	-	TRBV5-1	TRBJ2-7	CASSFDPAYEQYF
14	-	-	TRBV5-4	TRBJ1-1	CASSLKFTNTEAFF
14	-	TRBD2	TRBV11-2	TRBJ2-3	CASRGSTSPDTQYF
12	-	-	TRBV29-1	TRBJ2-7	CSVAGQSYEQYF
16	-	-	TRBV5-1	TRBJ1-6	CASSLTLSSYNSPLHF
15	-	TRBD1	TRBV5-6	TRBJ2-7	CASSSGQGASYEQYF
16	-	TRBD1	TRBV7-8	TRBJ2-1	CASSTGTGTGDNEQFF
15	-	-	TRBV6-5	TRBJ2-6	CASSYDPSGANVLTF
15	few	TRBD1	TRBV6-5	TRBJ1-5	CASSAQGYSNQPQHF
14	-	-	TRBV28	TRBJ2-7	CASRPGTGAYEQYF
17	few	-	TRBV6-1	TRBJ1-2	CASSEALGTLANYGYTF
15	-	TRBD2	TRBV4-1	TRBJ2-3	CASSHSGISTDTQYF
14	-	-	TRBV27	TRBJ2-7	CASSLSLDGYEQYF
15	once	-	TRBV27	TRBJ1-3	CASSFEGSSGNTIYF